This paragraph reports one T cell receptor beta chain. Its cognate antigen has yet to be identified. No qualities accompany the bases; no much larger clone lies one base away. These data originate in a study of T cell responses to AZD1222 COVID-19 vaccine listed by TCRdb under 2021. Some background on the complete study: AZD1222 recipients given second doses at about 4 weeks or at about 12 weeks were pooled, since spike-specific TCR depth and breadth were not found to differ between the two schedules. Trial participants were enrolled into age subgroups of 18-55, 56-69 and 70-plus years, which contained around 140, 26 and 57 TCR-sequenced participants, respectively. A total of approximately 230 trial participants underwent TCR sequencing, of whom 200 to 220 received two doses of AZD1222 and some 25 received two doses of the MenACWY control vaccine.

Interpreted using the paper, the time point label stands for: baseline before first vaccination. Vaccinee samples were obtained from the UK trials COV001 and COV002, which included a single-blind randomized controlled phase 2/3 trial of AZD1222 (ChAdOx1 nCoV-19) in healthy adults. For TCRbeta chain sequencing, PBMC samples were collected from trial participants at day 0 and at day 28 after the second dose. Overall results and qualifications from the work: A significant rise in spike-specific TCR breadth and depth was observed after two AZD1222 doses relative to day 0 and relative to MenACWY recipients. Because no day 14 peak-response samples were available, repertoires were characterized only after the peak T cell response. Most participants were white British and females outnumbered males, and the authors suggested that clonal diversity may have been underestimated. In the small 56-69-year group, the increase in depth fell short of significance, most likely because of low power. CD4 TCRs associated with the vaccine covered the entire spike protein, and the dominant responses were in regions 160-218 and 743-854. Reportedly, almost half of the unique spike-specific TCRs recognized epitopes lying outside the regions that are mutated in the B.1.351 and B.1.1.7 variants. Conclusions about previously exposed vaccinees are limited because only six or seven AZD1222 recipients were SARS-CoV-2 seropositive at baseline.

The CDR3 regions of human TCRbeta chains were analyzed by immunosequencing. The source study handled its data this way. Repertoire TCRs were matched against a reference library of SARS-CoV-2-specific TCRs generated with the MIRA antigen-specificity platform. Breadth meant the fraction of unique TCRs that were SARS-CoV-2-associated, whereas depth meant the fraction of total T cells that were SARS-CoV-2-associated. Using the MIRA data, each spike-specific TCR was assigned both to the spike region to which the TCR was reactive and to a CD4 or CD8 class. Log10-transformed breadth and depth values were compared by one-way ANOVA with Sidak's multiple comparisons tests. The table was pulled from immuneACCESS by TCRdb, which kept in-frame rearrangements only. Such tables lose some clones; where checked, under half of the loss comes from unresolved V genes, and the rest has no known cause. D and trimming were read from the DNA, whereas the V and J calls and clone size are those reported in that table. Present in this sample are 150,000 to 200,000 clones, roughly 90% of which were seen just once. The ten largest clones take up about 2.5% of the sample.

Trimming takes 5 bases off V and 7 bases off J; junction bases not matched to a gene: 15. There are 16 amino acids in the CDR3, from cysteine to phenylalanine inclusive. The only DNA kept is the CDR3, 48 bases in frame from the first base. From a lookup of the germline V gene, CDR1 and CDR2 are SNHLY and FYNNEI. The sequence came from an adult in good health. This chain is built from TRBV2 and TRBJ1-2, and TRBD1 matches 8 of the central bases. The material sequenced was peripheral blood, taken on day 0 of AZD1222 vaccination. The DNA sequence follows: TGTGCCAGCAGTCCCCGTGCAGGGGGCGGGCTCGGTGGCTACACCTTC. The translation is CASSPRAGGGLGGYTF.